The entry that follows covers one TCR beta chain sequence. Sequencing was performed with immunoSEQ multiplex PCR; in TCRdb, only in-frame clones are kept and a portion is missing. Of about 130,000 clones in the sample, roughly 90% were seen once. This sample was taken from a study of T cell responses to AZD1222 COVID-19 vaccine. Second-dose schedules of about 4 or about 12 weeks were combined. Sample: peripheral blood, taken 28 days after the second AZD1222 dose. This TCR came from an adult who received the AZD1222 COVID-19 vaccine.

The CDR3 nucleotides are TGTGCCAGCAGTTTTGTCCCACCCAATAATTCACCCCTCCACTTT. Translating it yields CASSFVPPNNSPLHF. The chain recombines TRBV28 with TRBJ1-6; D not resolved. Germline V lookup: CDR1 MDHEN, CDR2 SYDVKM. Deletions cut 3 bases from V and 5 bases from J, with 11 bases between. This CDR3 has 15 residues. The full variable domain, rest sourced from reference TRBV28 and TRBJ1-6, is DVKVTQSSRYLVKRTGEKVFLECVQDMDHENMFWYRQDPGLGLRLIYFSYDVKMKEKGDIPEGYSVSREKKERFSLILESASTNQTSMYLCASSFVPPNNSPLHFGNGTRLTVT.